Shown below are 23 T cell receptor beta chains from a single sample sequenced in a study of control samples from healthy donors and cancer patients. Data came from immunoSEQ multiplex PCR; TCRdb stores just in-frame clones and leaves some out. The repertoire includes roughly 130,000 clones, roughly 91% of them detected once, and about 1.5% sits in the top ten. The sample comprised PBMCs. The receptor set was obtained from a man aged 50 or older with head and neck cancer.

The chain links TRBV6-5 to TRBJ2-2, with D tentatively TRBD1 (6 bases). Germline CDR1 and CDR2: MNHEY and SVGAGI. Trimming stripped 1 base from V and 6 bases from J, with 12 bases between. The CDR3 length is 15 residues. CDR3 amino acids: CASSYLFQGPGELFF. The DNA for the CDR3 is TGTGCCAGCAGTTACTTATTCCAGGGGCCCGGGGAGCTGTTTTTT.

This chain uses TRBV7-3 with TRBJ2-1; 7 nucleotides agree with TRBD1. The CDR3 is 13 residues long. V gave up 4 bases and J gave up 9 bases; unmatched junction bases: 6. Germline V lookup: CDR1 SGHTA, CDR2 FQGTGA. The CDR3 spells CASSSLTGSEQFF. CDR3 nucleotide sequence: TGTGCCAGCAGCTCTTTGACAGGGAGTGAGCAGTTCTTC.

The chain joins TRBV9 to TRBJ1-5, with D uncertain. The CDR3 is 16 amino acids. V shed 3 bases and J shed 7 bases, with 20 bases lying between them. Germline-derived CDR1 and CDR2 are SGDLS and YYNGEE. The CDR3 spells CASSGEDLAGSQPQHF. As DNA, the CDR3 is TGTGCCAGCAGCGGGGAGGATCTCGCGGGCTCCCAGCCCCAGCATTTT.

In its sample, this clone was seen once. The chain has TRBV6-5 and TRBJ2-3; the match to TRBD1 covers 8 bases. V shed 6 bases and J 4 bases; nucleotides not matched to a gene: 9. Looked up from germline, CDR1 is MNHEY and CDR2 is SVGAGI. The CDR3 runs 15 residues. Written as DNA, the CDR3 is TGTGCCAGCAGGAGGACAGGGTGGGGGGCAGATACGCAGTATTTT. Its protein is CASRRTGWGADTQYF.

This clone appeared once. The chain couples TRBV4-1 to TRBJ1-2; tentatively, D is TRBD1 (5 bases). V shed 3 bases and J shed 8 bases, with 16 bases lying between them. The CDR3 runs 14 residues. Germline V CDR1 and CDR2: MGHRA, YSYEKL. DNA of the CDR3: TGCGCCAGCAGCCATCCCGGCGGGGGGGAAGGCTACACCTTC. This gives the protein CASSHPGGGEGYTF.

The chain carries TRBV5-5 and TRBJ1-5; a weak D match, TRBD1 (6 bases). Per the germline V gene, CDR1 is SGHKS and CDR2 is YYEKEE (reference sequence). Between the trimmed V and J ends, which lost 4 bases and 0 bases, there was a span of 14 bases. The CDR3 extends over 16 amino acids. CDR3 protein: CASSVGQIYSNQPQHF. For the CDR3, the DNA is TGTGCCAGCAGCGTTGGACAGATCTATAGCAATCAGCCCCAGCATTTT.

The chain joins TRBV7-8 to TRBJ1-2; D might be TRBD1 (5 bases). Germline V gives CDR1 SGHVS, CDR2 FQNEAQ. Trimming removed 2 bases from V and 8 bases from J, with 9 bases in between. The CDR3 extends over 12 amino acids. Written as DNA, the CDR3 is TGTGCCAGCAGCTTACAGGGATTCGGCTACACCTTC. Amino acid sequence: CASSLQGFGYTF.

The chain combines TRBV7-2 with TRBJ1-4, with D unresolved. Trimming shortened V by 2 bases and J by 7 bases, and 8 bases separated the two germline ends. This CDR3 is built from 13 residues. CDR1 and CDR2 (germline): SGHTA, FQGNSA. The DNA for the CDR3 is TGTGCCAGCAGCTTACGGGGTTTTGAAAAACTGTTTTTT. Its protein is CASSLRGFEKLFF.

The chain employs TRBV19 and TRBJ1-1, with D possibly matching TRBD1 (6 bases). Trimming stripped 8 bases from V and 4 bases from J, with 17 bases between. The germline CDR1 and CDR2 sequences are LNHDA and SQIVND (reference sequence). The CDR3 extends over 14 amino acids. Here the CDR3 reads CASPPPGVSTEAFF. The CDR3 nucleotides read TGTGCCAGTCCCCCCCCAGGGGTGAGCACTGAAGCTTTCTTT.

CDR3 sequence reads: CASRTRDFQETQYF. CDR3 nucleotides: TGTGCCAGCAGGACTCGGGACTTTCAAGAGACCCAGTACTTC. The chain employs TRBV28 and TRBJ2-5; tentatively, D is TRBD2 (6 bases). This CDR3 region has 14 residues. With 6 bases removed from V and 2 bases from J, the gap between germline ends came to 13 bases. Germline V gene data show CDR1 as MDHEN and CDR2 as SYDVKM.

The CDR3 sequence is CASTLVSNQPQHF. The CDR3 DNA reads as TGTGCCAGCACCCTGGTTAGCAATCAGCCCCAGCATTTT. The V and J genes are TRBV6-6 and TRBJ1-5; no firm D call. The CDR3 has 13 residues. Trimming left V 7 bases short and J 0 bases short, with 7 bases between. Germline loops: CDR1 MNHNY, CDR2 SVGAGI (reference sequence).

CDR3 loop: CAWSVRRQGARSWDSPLHF. The CDR3 bases are TGTGCCTGGAGTGTACGTCGGCAGGGTGCTCGTTCCTGGGACTCACCCCTCCACTTT. The V and J genes are TRBV30 and TRBJ1-6, with a possible D match to TRBD1 (5 bases). The CDR3 is 19 amino acids. Germline V gene sequence: CDR1 GTSNPN, CDR2 SVGIG (reference sequence). Trimming took 0 bases from V and 10 from J, leaving 28 bases between them.

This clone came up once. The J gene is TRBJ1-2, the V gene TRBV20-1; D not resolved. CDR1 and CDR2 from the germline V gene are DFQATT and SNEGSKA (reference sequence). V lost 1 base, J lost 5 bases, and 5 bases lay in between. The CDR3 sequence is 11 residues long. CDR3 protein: CSARGTYGYTF. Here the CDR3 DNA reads TGCAGTGCTAGAGGTACATATGGCTACACCTTC.

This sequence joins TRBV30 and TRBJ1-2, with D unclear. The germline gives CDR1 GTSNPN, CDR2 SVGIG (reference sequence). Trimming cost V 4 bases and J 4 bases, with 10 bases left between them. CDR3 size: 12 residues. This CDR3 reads CAWNLEIYGYTF. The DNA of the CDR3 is TGTGCCTGGAACCTAGAGATCTATGGCTACACCTTC.

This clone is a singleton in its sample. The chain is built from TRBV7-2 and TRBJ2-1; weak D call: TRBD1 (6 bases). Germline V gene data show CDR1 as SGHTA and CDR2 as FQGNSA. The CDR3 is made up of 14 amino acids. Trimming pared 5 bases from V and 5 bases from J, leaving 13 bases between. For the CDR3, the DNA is TGTGCCAGCAGCCCAGGGGTAGGAGACAATGAGCAGTTCTTC. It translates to CASSPGVGDNEQFF.

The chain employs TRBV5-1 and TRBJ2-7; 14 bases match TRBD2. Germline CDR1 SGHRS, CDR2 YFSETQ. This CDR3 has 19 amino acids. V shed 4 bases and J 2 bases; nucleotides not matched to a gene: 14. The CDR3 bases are TGCGCCAGCAGCAGGAAGCCCGGGACTAGCGGGGGCGAGACCTACGAGCAGTACTTC. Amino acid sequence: CASSRKPGTSGGETYEQYF.

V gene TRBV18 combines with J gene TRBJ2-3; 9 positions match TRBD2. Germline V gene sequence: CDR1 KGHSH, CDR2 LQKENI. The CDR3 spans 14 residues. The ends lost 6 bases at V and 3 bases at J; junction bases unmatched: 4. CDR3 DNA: TGTGCCAGCTCGTACACTAGCGGGACAGATACGCAGTATTTT. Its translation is CASSYTSGTDTQYF.

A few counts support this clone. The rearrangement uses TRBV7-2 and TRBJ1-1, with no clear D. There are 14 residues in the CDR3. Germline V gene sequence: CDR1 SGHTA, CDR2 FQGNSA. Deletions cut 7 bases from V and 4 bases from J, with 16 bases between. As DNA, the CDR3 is TGTGCCAGCATCGGATTAAGTGCTGGCACTGAAGCTTTCTTT. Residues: CASIGLSAGTEAFF. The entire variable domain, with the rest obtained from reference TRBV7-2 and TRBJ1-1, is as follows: GAGVSQSPSNKVTEKGKDVELRCDPISGHTALYWYRQSLGQGLEFLIYFQGNSAPDKSGLPSDRFSAERTGGSVSTLTIQRTQQEDSAVYLCASIGLSAGTEAFFGQGTRLTVV.

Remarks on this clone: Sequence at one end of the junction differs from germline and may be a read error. The CDR3 reads CASSLSWDSWRGEQFF. CDR3 in DNA: TGTGCCAGCAGCTTATCTTGGGACTCCTGGCGGGGTGAGCAGTTCTTC. J is TRBJ2-1 and V is TRBV27; D perhaps matches TRBD2 (6 bases). CDR3 length: 16 residues. Looked up from germline, CDR1 is MNHEY and CDR2 is SMNVEV (reference sequence).

This chain's CDR3 is CASSQDLGGGEQYF. The CDR3 DNA reads as TGCGCCAGCAGCCAAGATCTGGGGGGCGGCGAGCAGTACTTC. The chain recombines TRBV4-3 with TRBJ2-7; D might be TRBD1 or TRBD2, each matching 6 bases. The CDR3 spans 14 residues. V was pared by 0 bases and J by 6 bases, with 12 bases between. Germline lookup yields CDR1 LGHNA and CDR2 YSLEER.

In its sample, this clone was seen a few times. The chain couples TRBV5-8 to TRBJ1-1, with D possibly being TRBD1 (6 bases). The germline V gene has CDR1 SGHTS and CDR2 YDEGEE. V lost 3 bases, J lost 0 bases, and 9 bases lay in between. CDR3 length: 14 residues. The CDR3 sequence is CASSYTGMNTEAFF. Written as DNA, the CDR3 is TGTGCCAGCAGCTATACAGGGATGAACACTGAAGCTTTCTTT.

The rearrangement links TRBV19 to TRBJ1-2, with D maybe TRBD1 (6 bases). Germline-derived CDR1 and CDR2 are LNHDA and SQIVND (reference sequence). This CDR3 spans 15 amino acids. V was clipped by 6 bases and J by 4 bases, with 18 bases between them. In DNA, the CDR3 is TGTGCCAGTAGGAAATACACCGGACAGAGCTATGGCTACACCTTC. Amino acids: CASRKYTGQSYGYTF. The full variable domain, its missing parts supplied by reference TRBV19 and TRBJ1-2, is DGGITQSPKYLFRKEGQNVTLSCEQNLNHDAMYWYRQDPGQGLRLIYYSQIVNDFQKGDIAEGYSVSREKKESFPLTVTSAQKNPTAFYLCASRKYTGQSYGYTFGSGTRLTVV.

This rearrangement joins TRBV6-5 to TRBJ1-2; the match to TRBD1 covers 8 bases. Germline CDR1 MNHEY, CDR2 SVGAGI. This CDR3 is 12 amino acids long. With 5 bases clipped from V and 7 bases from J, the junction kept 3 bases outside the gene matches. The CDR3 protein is CASSQGAFGYTF. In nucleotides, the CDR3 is TGTGCCAGCAGTCAGGGGGCCTTTGGCTACACCTTC.